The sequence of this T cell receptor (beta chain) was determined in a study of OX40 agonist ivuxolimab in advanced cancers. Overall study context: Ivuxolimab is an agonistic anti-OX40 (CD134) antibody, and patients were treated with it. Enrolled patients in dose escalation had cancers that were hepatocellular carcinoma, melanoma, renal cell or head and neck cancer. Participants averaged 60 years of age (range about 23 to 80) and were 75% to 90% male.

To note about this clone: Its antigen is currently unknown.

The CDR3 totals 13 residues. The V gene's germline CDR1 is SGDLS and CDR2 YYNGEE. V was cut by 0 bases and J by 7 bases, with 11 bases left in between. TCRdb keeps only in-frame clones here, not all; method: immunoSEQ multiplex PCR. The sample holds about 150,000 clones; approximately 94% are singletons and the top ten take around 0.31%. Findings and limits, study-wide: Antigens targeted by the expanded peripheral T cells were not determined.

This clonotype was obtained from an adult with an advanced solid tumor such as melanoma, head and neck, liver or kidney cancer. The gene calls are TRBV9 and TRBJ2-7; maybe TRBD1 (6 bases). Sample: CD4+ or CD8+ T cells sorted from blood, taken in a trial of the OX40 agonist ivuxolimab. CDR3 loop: CASSVADRGEQYF. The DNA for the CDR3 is TGTGCCAGCAGCGTAGCGGATAGGGGGGAGCAGTACTTC.